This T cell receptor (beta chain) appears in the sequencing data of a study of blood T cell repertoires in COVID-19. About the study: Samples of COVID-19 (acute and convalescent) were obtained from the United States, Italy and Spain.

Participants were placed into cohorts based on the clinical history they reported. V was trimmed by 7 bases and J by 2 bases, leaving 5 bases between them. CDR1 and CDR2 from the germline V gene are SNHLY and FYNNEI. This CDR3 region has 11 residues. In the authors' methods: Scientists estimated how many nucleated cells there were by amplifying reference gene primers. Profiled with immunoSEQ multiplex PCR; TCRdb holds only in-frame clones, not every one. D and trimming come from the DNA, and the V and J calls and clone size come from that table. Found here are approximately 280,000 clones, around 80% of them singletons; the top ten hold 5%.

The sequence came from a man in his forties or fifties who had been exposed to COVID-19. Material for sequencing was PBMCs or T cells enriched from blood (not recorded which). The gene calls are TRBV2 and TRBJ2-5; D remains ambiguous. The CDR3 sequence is CASTRQETQYF. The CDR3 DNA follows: TGTGCCAGCACCAGACAAGAGACCCAGTACTTC.